This record covers a single T cell receptor beta chain. Its antigen remains unknown. This CDR3 contains 13 residues. CDR1 is SQVTM, CDR2 ANQGSEA, per germline. Trimming shortened V by 7 bases and J by 1 base, and 11 bases separated the two germline ends. These data belong to a study of blood T cells in healthy people across ages. Whole-study results and caveats: With age, beta diversity per million T cells declined roughly linearly, significantly by 40. Long-lived donors exceeded aged donors in naive CD4+ cells and diversity.

Each donor was a healthy Caucasian individual from Russia, aged roughly 6 to 100. Sample-barcoded 5' priming and a J-beta primer mix drove a second PCR of about 7 to 12 cycles. Tags on each cDNA molecule came from a template-switch adaptor with 12 random nucleotides. TCRdb ran MiXCR on the 5' RACE reads and lists one entry per CDR3 protein. The sample lists more than 700,000 distinct CDR3 sequences; 53% were seen once. The rearrangement uses TRBV29-1 and TRBJ1-5, with D possibly being TRBD1 (5 bases). This TCR was sampled from a man older than 75 in good health. Sequencing input: blood. CDR3 sequence reads: CSAARDSNQPQHF. Written as DNA, the CDR3 is TGCAGCGCGGCCCGGGACAGCAATCAGCCCCAGCATTTT.